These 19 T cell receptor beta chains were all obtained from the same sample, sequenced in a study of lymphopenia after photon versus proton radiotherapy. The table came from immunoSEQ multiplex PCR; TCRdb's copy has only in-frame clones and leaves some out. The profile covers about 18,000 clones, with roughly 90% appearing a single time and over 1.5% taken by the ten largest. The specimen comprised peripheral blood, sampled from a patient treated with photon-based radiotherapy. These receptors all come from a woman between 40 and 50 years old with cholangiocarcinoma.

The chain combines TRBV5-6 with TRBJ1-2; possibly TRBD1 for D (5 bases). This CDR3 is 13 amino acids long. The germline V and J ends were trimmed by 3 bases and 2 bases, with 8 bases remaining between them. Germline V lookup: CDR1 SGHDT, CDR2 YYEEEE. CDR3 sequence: CASSSGVNYGYTF. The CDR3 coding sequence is TGTGCCAGCAGCTCGGGGGTGAACTATGGCTACACCTTC.

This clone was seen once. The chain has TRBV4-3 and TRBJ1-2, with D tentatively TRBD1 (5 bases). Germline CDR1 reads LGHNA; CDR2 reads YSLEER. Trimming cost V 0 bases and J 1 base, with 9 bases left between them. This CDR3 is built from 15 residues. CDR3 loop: CASSQEPGHNYGYTF. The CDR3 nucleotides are TGCGCCAGCAGCCAAGAGCCAGGGCATAACTATGGCTACACCTTC.

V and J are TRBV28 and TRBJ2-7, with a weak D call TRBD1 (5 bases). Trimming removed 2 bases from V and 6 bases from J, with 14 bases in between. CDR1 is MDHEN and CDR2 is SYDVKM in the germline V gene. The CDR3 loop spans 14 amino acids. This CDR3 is CASSLEGASREQYF. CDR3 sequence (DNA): TGTGCCAGCAGTTTAGAAGGGGCGTCACGCGAGCAGTACTTC.

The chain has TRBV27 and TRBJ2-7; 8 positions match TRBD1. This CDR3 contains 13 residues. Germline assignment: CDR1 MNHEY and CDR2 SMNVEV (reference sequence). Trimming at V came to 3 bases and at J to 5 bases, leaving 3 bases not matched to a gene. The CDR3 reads CASSLNRGNEQYF. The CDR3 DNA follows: TGTGCCAGCAGTTTGAACAGGGGGAACGAGCAGTACTTC.

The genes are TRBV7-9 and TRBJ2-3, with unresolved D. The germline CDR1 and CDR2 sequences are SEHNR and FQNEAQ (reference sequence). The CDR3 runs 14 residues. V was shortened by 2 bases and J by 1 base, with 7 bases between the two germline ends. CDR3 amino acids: CASSLIDGTDTQYF. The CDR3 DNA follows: TGTGCCAGCAGCTTAATTGATGGCACAGATACGCAGTATTTT.

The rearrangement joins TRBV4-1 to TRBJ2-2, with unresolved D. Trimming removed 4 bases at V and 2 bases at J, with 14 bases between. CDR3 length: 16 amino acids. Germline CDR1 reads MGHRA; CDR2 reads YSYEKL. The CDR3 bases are TGCGCCAGCAGCCGGCAGAGTAACGTTAACACCGGGGAGCTGTTTTTT. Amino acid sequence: CASSRQSNVNTGELFF.

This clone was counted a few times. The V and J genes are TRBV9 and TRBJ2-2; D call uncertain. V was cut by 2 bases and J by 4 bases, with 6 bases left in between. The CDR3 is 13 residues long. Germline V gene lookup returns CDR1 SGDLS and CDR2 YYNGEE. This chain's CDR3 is CASSVDSTGELFF. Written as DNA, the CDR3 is TGTGCCAGCAGCGTCGACTCCACCGGGGAGCTGTTTTTT.

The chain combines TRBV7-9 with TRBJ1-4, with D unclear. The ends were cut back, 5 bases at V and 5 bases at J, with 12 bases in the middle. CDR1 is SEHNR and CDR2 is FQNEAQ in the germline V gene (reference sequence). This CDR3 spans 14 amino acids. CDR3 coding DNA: TGTGCCAGCAGCCTTGGAACACCGAATGAAAAACTGTTTTTT. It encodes CASSLGTPNEKLFF. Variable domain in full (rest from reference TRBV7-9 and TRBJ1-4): DTGVSQNPRHKITKRGQNVTFRCDPISEHNRLYWYRQTLGQGPEFLTYFQNEAQLEKSRLLSDRFSAERPKGSFSTLEIQRTEQGDSAMYLCASSLGTPNEKLFFGSGTQLSVL.

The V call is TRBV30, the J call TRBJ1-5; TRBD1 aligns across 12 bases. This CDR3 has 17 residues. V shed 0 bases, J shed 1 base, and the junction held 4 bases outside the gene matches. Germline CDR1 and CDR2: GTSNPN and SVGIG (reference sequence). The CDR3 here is CAWSVGTGGWSNQPQHF. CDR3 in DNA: TGTGCCTGGAGTGTGGGGACAGGGGGCTGGAGCAATCAGCCCCAGCATTTT.

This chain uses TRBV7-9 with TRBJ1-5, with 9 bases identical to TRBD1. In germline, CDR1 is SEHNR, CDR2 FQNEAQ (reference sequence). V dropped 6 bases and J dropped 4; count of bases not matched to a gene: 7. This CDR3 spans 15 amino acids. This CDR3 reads CASSSQGAGNQPQHF. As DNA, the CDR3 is TGTGCCAGCAGTTCACAGGGGGCTGGAAATCAGCCCCAGCATTTT.

The CDR3 nucleotides are TGCGCCAGCAGCCAAGAGTCAGTTCAGCAAGCGGGAGGGCCTCCGGCGGACTACGAGCAGTACTTC. It translates to CASSQESVQQAGGPPADYEQYF. The chain uses TRBV4-3 and TRBJ2-7, with 10 nucleotides matching TRBD2. Losses at the gene ends were 0 bases for V and 3 bases for J; bases not matched to a gene: 23. Germline CDR1 reads LGHNA; CDR2 reads YSLEER. The CDR3 extends over 22 amino acids.

The CDR3 nucleotides are TGTGCCAGCAGCAGAACCGGGACTTACAATGAGCAGTTCTTC. It yields the protein CASSRTGTYNEQFF. This chain connects TRBV9 to TRBJ2-1; maybe TRBD2 (6 bases). V was trimmed by 4 bases and J by 4 bases, leaving 12 bases between them. Germline CDR1 SGDLS, CDR2 YYNGEE. This CDR3 contains 14 residues.

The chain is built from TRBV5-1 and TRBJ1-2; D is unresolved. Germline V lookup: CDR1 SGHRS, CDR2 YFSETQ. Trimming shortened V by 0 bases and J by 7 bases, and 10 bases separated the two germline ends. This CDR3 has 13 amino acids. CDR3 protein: CASSLVGPSGYTF. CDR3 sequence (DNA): TGCGCCAGCAGCTTGGTGGGCCCCTCTGGCTACACCTTC.

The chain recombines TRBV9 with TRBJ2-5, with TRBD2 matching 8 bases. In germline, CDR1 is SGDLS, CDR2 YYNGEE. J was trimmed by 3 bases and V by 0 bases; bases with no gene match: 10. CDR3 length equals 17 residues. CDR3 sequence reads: CASSVDTSGGIKETQYF. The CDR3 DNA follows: TGTGCCAGCAGCGTAGACACTAGCGGAGGGATTAAAGAGACCCAGTACTTC.

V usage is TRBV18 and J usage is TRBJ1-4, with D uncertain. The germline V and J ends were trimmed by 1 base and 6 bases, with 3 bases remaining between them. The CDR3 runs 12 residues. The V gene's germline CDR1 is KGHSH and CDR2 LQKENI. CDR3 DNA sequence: TGTGCCAGCTCACCACGGGATGAAAAACTGTTTTTT. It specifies CASSPRDEKLFF.

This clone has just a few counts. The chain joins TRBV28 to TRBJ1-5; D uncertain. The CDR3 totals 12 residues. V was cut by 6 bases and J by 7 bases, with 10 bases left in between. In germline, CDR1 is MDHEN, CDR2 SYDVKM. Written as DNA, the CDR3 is TGTGCCAGCAGCCCCCTTGGGCAGCCCCAGCATTTT. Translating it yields CASSPLGQPQHF.

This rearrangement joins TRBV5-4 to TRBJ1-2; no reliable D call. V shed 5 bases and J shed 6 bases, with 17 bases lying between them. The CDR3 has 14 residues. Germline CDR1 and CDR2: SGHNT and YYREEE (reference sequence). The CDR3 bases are TGTGCCAGCAGGGCCGGGTCACTCGCGGATGGCTACACCTTC. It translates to CASRAGSLADGYTF. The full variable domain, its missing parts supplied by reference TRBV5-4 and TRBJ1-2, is ETGVTQSPTHLIKTRGQQVTLRCSSQSGHNTVSWYQQALGQGPQFIFQYYREEENGRGNFPPRFSGLQFPNYSSELNVNALELDDSALYLCASRAGSLADGYTFGSGTRLTVV.

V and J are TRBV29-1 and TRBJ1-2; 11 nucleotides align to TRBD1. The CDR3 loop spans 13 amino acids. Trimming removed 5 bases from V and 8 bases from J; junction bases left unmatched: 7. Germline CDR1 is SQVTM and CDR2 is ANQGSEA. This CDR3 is CSVPGQGVEGYTF. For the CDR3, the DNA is TGCAGCGTTCCGGGACAGGGGGTAGAGGGCTACACCTTC.

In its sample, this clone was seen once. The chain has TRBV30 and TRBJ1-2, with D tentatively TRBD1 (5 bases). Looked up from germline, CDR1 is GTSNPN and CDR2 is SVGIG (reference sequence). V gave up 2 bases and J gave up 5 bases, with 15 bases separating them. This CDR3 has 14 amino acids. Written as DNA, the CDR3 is TGTGCCTGGAGTCTTGACAGTGGACGATATGGCTACACCTTC. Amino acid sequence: CAWSLDSGRYGYTF.